This T cell receptor (beta chain) came from a study of neoadjuvant nivolumab and ipilimumab in lung cancer. Study in general: Patients got nivolumab 3 mg/kg on days 1, 15 and 29; combination added ipilimumab 1 mg/kg day 1. Broader study findings: Pretherapy blood TCR richness correlated positively with resected tumor richness.

Germline assignment: CDR1 SGHRS and CDR2 YFSETQ. Trimming shortened V by 0 bases and J by 0 bases, and 18 bases separated the two germline ends. The CDR3 consists of 18 residues. In regard to this clone: As yet, its antigen is unknown.

The table came from immunoSEQ multiplex PCR; TCRdb's copy has only in-frame clones and leaves some out. This table has under 50,000 clones, roughly 89% appearing once. The sequence derives from an adult with non-small cell lung cancer. Some clones in this sample may be carry-over from other donors' samples. The chain has TRBV5-1 and TRBJ1-2; a weak D match, TRBD1 (6 bases). The sequencing here drew on blood, taken before neoadjuvant nivolumab, alone or with ipilimumab. In DNA, the CDR3 is TGCGCCAGCAGCTTGGCCGGGGGGCATCGCCTAGCTAACTATGGCTACACCTTC. As protein: CASSLAGGHRLANYGYTF.